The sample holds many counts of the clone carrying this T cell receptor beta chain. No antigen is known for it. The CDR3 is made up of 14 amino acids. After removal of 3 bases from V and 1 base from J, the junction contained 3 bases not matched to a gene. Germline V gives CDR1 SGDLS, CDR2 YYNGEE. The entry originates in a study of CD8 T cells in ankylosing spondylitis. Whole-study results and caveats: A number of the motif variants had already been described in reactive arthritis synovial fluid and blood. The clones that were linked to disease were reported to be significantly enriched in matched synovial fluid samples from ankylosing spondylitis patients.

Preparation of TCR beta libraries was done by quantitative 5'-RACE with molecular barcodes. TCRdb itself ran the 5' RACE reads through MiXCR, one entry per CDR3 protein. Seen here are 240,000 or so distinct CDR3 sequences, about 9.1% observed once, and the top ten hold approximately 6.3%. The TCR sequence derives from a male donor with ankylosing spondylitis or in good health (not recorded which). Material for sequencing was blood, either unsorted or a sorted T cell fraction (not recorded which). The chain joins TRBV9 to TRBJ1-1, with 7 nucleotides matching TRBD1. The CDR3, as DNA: TGTGCCAGCAGCGAGACAGGGCCGAACACTGAAGCTTTCTTT. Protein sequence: CASSETGPNTEAFF.